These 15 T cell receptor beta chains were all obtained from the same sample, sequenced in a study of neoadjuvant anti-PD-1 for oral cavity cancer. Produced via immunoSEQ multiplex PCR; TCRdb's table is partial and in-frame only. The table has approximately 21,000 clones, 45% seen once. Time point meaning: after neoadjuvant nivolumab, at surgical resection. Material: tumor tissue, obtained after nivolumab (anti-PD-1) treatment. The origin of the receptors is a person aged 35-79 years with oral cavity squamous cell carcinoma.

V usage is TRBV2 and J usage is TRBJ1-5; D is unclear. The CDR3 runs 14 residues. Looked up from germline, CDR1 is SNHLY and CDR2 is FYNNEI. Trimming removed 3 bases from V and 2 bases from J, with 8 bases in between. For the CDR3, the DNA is TGTGCCAGCAGTGATATGAGGGGCAATCAGCCCCAGCATTTT. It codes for CASSDMRGNQPQHF.

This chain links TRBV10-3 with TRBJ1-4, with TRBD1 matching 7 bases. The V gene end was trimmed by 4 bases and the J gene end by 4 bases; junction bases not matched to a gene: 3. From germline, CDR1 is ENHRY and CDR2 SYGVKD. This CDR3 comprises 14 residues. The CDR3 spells CAISGGTDNEKLFF. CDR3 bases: TGTGCCATCAGTGGAGGGACAGATAATGAAAAACTGTTTTTT.

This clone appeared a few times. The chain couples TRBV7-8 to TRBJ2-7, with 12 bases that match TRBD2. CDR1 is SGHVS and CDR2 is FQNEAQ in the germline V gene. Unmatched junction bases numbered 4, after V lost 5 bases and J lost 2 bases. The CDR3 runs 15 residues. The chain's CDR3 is CASSAGLAGTYEQYF. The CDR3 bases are TGTGCCAGCAGCGCAGGACTAGCGGGGACCTACGAGCAGTACTTC.

The CDR3 nucleotides read TGTGCCATCAGTGAGAGGTCGGCAGACCAAGGCCGAGCTTTCTTT. As protein: CAISERSADQGRAFF. The chain recombines TRBV10-3 with TRBJ1-1, with D unresolved. This CDR3 region has 15 residues. V lost 2 bases, J lost 10 bases, and 20 bases lay in between. The germline V gene has CDR1 ENHRY and CDR2 SYGVKD.

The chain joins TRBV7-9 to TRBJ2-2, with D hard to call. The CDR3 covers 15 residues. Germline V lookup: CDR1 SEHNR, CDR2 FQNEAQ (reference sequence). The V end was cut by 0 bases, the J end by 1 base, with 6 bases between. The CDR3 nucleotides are TGTGCCAGCAGCTTAGCGTCAGGGAACACCGGGGAGCTGTTTTTT. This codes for CASSLASGNTGELFF.

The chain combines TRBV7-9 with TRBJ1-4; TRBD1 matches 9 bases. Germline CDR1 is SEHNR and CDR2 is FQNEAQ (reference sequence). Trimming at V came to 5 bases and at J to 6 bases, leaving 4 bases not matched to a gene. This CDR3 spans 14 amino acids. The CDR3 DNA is TGTGCCAGCAGCCTGGGACAGGGCTATGAAAAACTGTTTTTT. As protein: CASSLGQGYEKLFF.

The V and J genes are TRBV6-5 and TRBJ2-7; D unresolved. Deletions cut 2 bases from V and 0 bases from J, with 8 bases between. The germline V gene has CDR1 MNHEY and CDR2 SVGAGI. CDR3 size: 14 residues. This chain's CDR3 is CASSYGPSSYEQYF. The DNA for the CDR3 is TGTGCCAGCAGTTACGGGCCGAGCTCCTACGAGCAGTACTTC.

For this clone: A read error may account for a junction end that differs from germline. DNA for the CDR3: TGTGCCAGCAGCTTGGTAGGCGCTGGGGATGGGAGGGACTTC. This encodes CASSLVGAGDGRDF. The chain is built from TRBV5-8 and TRBJ2-7; TRBD2 aligns across 7 bases. CDR1 SGHTS and CDR2 YDEGEE come from the germline V gene. This CDR3 spans 14 amino acids. Combining the CDR3 with reference TRBV5-8 and TRBJ2-7 gives the whole variable domain EAGVTQSPTHLIKTRGQQATLRCSPISGHTSVYWYQQALGLGLQFLLWYDEGEERNRGNFPPRFSGRQFPNYSSELNVNALELEDSALYLCASSLVGAGDGRDFGPGTRLTVT.

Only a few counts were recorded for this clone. The CDR3 protein is CASSQEGPGHGYTF. In DNA, the CDR3 is TGCGCCAGCAGCCAAGAAGGGCCCGGGCACGGCTACACCTTC. This chain connects TRBV4-3 to TRBJ1-2; D is uncertain. The CDR3 consists of 14 residues. The V gene lost 0 bases and the J gene lost 8 bases, with 13 bases spanning the gap. The germline gives CDR1 LGHNA, CDR2 YSLEER.

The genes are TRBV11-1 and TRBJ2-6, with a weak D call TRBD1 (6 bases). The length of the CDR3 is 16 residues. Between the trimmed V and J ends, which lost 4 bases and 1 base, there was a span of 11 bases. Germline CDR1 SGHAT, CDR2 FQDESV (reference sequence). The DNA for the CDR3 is TGTGCCAGCAGCTCCAGGGGTCAATCTGGGGCCAACGTCCTGACTTTC. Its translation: CASSSRGQSGANVLTF.

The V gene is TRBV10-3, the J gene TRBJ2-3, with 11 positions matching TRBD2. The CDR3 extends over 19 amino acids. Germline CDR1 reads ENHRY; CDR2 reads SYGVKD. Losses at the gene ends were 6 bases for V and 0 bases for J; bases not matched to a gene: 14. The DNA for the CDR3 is TGTGCCATCAGCGGGCCGGGCGGGACTAGCGGCTCTAGCACAGATACGCAGTATTTT. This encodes CAISGPGGTSGSSTDTQYF.

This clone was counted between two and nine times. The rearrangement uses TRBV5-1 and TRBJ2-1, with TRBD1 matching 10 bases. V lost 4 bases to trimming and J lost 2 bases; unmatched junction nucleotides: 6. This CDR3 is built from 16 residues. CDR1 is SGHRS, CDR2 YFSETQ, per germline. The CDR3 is CASSTGQGVTYNEQFF. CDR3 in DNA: TGCGCCAGCAGCACAGGACAGGGGGTAACCTACAATGAGCAGTTCTTC.

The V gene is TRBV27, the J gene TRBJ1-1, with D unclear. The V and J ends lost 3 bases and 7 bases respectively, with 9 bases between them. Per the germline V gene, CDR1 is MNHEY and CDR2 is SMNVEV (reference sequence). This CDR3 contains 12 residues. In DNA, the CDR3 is TGTGCCAGCAGTTTTGCGGGCCGTGAAGCTTTCTTT. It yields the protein CASSFAGREAFF.

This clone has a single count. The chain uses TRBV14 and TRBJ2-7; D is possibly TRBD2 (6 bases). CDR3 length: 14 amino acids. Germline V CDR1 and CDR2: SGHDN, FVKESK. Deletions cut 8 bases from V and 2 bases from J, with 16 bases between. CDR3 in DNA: TGTGCCAGCGCGCGGGGTCCATCCGCCTACGAGCAGTACTTC. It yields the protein CASARGPSAYEQYF.

The CDR3 DNA reads TGTGCCAGCAGCCCTCGAGCAGCACCTTCCTACGAGCAGTACTTC. Translation: CASSPRAAPSYEQYF. The chain recombines TRBV9 with TRBJ2-7; D gene ambiguous. The V and J ends lost 4 bases and 1 base respectively, with 15 bases between them. CDR1 SGDLS and CDR2 YYNGEE come from the germline V gene. This CDR3 spans 15 amino acids.